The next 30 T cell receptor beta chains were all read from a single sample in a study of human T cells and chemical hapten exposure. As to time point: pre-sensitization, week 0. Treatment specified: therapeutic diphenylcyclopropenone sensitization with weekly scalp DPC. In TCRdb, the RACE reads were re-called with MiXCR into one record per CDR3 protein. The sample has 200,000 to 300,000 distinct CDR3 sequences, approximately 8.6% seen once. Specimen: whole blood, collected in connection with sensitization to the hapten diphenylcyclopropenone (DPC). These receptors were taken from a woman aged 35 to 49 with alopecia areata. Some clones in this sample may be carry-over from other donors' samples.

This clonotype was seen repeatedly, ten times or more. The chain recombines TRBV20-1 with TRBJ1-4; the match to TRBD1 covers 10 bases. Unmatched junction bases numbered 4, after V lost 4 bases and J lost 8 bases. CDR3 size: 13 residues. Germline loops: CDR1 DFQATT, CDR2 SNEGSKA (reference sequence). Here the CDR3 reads CSATGTGEEKLFF. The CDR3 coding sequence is TGCAGTGCTACCGGGACAGGGGAGGAAAAACTGTTTTTT.

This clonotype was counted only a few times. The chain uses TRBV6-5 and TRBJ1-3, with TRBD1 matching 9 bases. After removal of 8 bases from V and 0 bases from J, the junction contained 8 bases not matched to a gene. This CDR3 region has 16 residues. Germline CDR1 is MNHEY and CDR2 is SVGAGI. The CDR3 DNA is TGTGCCAGCCCCCCCGGGACAGGGACCTCTGGAAACACCATATATTTT. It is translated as CASPPGTGTSGNTIYF.

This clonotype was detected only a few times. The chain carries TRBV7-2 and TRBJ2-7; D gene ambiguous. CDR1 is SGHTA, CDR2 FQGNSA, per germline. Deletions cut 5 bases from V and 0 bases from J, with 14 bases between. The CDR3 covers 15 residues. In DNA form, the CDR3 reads TGTGCCAGCAGCAACTACCGACGGAACTCCTACGAGCAGTACTTC. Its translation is CASSNYRRNSYEQYF.

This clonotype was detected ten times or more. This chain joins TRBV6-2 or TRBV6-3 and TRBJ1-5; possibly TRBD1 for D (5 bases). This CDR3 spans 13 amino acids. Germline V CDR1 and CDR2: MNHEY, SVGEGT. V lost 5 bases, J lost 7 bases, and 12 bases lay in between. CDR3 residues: CASSPWGEQPQHF. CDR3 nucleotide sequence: TGTGCCAGCAGTCCGTGGGGGGAACAGCCCCAGCATTTT.

In DNA, the CDR3 is TGTGCCAGCAGCCACGGGAGTTCGCGGAGTCCGGGGGAGCTGTTTTTT. It translates to CASSHGSSRSPGELFF. The chain has TRBV14 and TRBJ2-2; perhaps TRBD2 as D (6 bases). The CDR3 totals 16 residues. Trimming took 3 bases from V and 8 from J, leaving 19 bases between them. Germline CDR1 and CDR2: SGHDN and FVKESK. The whole variable domain, remainder taken from reference TRBV14 and TRBJ2-2, is EAGVTQFPSHSVIEKGQTVTLRCDPISGHDNLYWYRRVMGKEIKFLLHFVKESKQDESGMPNNRFLAERTGGTYSTLKVQPAELEDSGVYFCASSHGSSRSPGELFFGEGSRLTVL.

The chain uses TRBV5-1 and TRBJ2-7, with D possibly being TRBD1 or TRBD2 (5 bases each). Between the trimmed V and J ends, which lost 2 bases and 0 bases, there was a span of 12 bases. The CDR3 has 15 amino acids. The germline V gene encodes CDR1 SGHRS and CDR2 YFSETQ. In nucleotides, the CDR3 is TGCGCCAGCAGCTTCGGGGCGGCGAGCTCCTACGAGCAGTACTTC. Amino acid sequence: CASSFGAASSYEQYF.

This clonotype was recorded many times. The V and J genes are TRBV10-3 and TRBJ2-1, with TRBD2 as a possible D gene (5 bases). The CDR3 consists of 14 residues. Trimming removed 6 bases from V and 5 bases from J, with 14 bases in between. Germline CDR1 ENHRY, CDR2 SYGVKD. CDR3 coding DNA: TGTGCCATCAGAGGGAGCACTGCGAACAATGAGCAGTTCTTC. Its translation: CAIRGSTANNEQFF.

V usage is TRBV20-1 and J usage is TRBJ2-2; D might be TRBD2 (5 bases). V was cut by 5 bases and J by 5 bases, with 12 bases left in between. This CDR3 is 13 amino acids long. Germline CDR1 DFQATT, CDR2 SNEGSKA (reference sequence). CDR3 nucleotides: TGCAGTGCTGCATCCGGGGTAACCGGGGAGCTGTTTTTT. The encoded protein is CSAASGVTGELFF.

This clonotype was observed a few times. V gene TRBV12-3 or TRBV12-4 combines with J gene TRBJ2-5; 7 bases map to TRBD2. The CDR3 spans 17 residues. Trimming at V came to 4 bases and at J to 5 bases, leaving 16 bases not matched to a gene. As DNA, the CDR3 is TGTGCCAGCAGTTGGTCCTATAGCGGGCGGGTGAGGGAGACCCAGTACTTC. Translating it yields CASSWSYSGRVRETQYF.

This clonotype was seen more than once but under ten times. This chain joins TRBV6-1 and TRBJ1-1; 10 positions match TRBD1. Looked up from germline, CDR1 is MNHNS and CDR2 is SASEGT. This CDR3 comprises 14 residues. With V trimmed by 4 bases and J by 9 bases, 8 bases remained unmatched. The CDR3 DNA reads TGTGCCAGCAGTGGAGACAGGGGGCGCGTGAAAGCTTTCTTT. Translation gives CASSGDRGRVKAFF.

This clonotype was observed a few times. This CDR3 reads CASSKDRGRYEQYF. The DNA for the CDR3 is TGTGCCAGCAGCAAAGACAGGGGGCGTTACGAGCAGTACTTC. V usage is TRBV5-5 and J usage is TRBJ2-7; 10 bases line up with TRBD1. The V gene end was trimmed by 4 bases and the J gene end by 4 bases; junction bases not matched to a gene: 5. Per germline, CDR1 SGHKS and CDR2 YYEKEE (reference sequence). The CDR3 covers 14 residues.

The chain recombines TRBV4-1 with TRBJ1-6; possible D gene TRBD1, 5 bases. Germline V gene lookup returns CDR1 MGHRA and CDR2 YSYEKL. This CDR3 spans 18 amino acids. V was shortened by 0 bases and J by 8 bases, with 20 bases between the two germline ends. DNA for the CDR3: TGCGCCAGCAGCCAAGATGGGGGGACCCTTCCCCTGGATTCACCCCTCCACTTT. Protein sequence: CASSQDGGTLPLDSPLHF.

CDR3 DNA sequence: TGTGCCAGCAGTTCTCCAGGACGGACGACCTACGAGCAGTACTTC. Amino acids: CASSSPGRTTYEQYF. The rearrangement uses TRBV28 and TRBJ2-7; D unresolved. The germline gives CDR1 MDHEN, CDR2 SYDVKM. V lost 4 bases and J 2 bases, leaving 15 bases between the germline ends. This CDR3 region has 15 residues.

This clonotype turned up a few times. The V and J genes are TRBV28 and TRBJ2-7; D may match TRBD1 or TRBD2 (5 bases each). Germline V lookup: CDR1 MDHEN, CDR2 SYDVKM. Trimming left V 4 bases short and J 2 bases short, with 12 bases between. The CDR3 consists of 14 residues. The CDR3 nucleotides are TGTGCCAGCAGTTCGATCCGGGGCACCTACGAGCAGTACTTC. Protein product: CASSSIRGTYEQYF.

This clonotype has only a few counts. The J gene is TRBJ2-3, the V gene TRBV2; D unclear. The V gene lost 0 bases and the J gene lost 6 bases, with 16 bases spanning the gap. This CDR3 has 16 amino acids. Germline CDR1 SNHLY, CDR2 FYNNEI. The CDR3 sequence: CASSEALDITQDTQYF. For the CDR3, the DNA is TGTGCCAGCAGTGAAGCGCTTGACATTACACAGGATACGCAGTATTTT. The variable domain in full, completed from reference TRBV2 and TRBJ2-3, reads EPEVTQTPSHQVTQMGQEVILRCVPISNHLYFYWYRQILGQKVEFLVSFYNNEISEKSEIFDDQFSVERPDGSNFTLKIRSTKLEDSAMYFCASSEALDITQDTQYFGPGTRLTVL.

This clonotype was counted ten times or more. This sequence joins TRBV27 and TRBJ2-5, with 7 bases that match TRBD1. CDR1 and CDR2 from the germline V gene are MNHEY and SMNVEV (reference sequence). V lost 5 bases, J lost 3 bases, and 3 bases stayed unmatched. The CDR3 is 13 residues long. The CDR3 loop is CASSRQGKETQYF. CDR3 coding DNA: TGTGCCAGCAGTCGACAGGGAAAAGAGACCCAGTACTTC.

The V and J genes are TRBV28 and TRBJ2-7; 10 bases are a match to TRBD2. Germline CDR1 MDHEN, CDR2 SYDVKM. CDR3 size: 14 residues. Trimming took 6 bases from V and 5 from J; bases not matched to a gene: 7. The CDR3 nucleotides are TGTGCCAGCAGAGTACTAGCGGGGCCGCACGAGCAGTACTTC. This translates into CASRVLAGPHEQYF.

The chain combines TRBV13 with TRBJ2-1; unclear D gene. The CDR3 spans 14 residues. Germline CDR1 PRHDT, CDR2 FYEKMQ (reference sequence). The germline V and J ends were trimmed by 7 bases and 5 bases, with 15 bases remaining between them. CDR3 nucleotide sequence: TGTGCCAGCACACGGCGCGGCTACCACAATGAGCAGTTCTTC. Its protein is CASTRRGYHNEQFF.

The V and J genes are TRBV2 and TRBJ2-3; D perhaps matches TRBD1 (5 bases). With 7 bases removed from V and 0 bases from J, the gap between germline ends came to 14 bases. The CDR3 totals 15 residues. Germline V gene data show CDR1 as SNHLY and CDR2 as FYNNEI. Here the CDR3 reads CASKIQGLSTDTQYF. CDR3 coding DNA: TGTGCCAGCAAAATTCAGGGTCTTAGCACAGATACGCAGTATTTT. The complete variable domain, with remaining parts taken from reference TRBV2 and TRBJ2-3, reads EPEVTQTPSHQVTQMGQEVILRCVPISNHLYFYWYRQILGQKVEFLVSFYNNEISEKSEIFDDQFSVERPDGSNFTLKIRSTKLEDSAMYFCASKIQGLSTDTQYFGPGTRLTVL.

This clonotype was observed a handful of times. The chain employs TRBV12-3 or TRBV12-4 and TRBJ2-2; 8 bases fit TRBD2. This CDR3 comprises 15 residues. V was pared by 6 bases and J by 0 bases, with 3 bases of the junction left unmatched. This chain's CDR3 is CASRTSVTNTGELFF. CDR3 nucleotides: TGTGCCAGCAGGACTAGCGTCACGAACACCGGGGAGCTGTTTTTT.

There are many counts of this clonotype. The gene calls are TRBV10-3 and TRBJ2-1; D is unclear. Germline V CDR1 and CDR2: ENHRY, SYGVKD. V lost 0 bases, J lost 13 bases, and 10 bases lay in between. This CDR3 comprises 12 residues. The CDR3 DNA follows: TGTGCCATCAGTGAGTCGAACCACCGCCAGTTCTTC. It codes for CAISESNHRQFF.

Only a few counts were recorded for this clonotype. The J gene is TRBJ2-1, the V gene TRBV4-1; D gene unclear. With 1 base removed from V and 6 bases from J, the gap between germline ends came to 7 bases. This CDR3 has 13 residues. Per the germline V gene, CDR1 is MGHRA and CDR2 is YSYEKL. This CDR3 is CASSQATSNEQFF. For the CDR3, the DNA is TGCGCCAGCAGCCAAGCTACATCCAATGAGCAGTTCTTC.

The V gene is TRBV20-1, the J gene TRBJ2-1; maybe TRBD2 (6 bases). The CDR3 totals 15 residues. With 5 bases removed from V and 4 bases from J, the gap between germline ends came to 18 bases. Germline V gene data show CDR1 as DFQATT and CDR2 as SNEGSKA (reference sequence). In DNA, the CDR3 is TGCAGTGCTGAGATTTTCCGACTAGGATACAATGAGCAGTTCTTC. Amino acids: CSAEIFRLGYNEQFF.

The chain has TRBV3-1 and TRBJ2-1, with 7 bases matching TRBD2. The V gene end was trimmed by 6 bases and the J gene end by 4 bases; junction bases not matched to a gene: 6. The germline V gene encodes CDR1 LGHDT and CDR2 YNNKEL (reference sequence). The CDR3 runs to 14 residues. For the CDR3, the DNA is TGTGCCAGCAGGGCGCTAGCGGAGTACAATGAGCAGTTCTTC. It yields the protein CASRALAEYNEQFF.

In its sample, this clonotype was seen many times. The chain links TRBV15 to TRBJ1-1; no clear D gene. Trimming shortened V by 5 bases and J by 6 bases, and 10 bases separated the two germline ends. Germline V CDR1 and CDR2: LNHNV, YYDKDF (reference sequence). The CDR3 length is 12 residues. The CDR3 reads CATSSGKPEAFF. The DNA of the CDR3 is TGTGCCACCAGCTCCGGGAAACCTGAAGCTTTCTTT.

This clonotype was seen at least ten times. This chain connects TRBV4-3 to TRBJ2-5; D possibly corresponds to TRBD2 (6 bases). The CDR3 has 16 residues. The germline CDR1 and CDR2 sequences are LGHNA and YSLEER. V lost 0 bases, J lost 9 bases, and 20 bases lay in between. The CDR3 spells CASSQDWGSGKRAQYF. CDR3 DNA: TGCGCCAGCAGCCAAGATTGGGGTAGCGGTAAGAGGGCCCAGTACTTC.

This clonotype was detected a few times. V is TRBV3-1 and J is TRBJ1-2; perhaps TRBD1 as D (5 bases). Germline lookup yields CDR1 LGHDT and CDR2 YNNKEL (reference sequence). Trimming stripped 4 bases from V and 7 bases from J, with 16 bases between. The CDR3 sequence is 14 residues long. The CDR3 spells CASSPGLTQGGYTF. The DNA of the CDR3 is TGTGCCAGCAGCCCTGGACTGACCCAGGGTGGCTACACCTTC.

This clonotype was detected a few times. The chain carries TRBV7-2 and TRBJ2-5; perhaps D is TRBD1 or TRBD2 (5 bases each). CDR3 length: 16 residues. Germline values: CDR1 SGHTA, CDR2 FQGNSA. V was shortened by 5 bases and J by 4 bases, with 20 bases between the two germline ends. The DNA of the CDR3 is TGTGCCAGCAGCCCGACGGGGCCCCGCCGGGCAGAGACCCAGTACTTC. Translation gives CASSPTGPRRAETQYF.

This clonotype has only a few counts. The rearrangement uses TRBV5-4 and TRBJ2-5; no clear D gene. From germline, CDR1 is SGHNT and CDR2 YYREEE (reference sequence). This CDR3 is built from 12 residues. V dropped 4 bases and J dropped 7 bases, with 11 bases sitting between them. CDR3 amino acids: CASSRAKGTQYF. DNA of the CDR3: TGTGCCAGCAGCCGTGCCAAAGGGACCCAGTACTTC.

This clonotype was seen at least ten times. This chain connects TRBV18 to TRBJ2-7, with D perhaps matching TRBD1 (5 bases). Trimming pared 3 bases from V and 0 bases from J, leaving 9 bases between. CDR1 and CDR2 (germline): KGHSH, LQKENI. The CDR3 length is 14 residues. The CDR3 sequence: CASSPRTRSYEQYF. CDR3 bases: TGTGCCAGCTCACCGAGGACACGCTCCTACGAGCAGTACTTC.